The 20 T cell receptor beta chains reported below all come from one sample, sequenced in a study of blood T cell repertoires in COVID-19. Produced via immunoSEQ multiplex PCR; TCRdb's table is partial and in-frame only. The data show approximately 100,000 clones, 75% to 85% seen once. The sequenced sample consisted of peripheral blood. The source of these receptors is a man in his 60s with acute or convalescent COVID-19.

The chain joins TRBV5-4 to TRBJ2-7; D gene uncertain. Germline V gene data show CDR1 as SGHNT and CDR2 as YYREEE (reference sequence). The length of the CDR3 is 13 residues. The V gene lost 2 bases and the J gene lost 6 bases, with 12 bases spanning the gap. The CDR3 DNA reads TGTGCCAGCAGCTTTGATCCATCCGGCGAGCAGTACTTC. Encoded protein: CASSFDPSGEQYF.

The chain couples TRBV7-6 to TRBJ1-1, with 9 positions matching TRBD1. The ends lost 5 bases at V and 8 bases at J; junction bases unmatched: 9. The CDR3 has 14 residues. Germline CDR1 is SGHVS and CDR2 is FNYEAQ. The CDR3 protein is CASSVNSGTGEAFF. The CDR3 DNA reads TGTGCCAGCAGCGTCAACTCCGGGACAGGGGAAGCTTTCTTT.

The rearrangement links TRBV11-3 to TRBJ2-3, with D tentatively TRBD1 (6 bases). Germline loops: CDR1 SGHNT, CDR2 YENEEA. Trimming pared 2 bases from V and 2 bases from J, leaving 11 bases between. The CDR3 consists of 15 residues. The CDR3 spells CASSLSGTTTDTQYF. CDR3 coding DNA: TGTGCCAGCAGCTTATCCGGGACAACCACAGATACGCAGTATTTT.

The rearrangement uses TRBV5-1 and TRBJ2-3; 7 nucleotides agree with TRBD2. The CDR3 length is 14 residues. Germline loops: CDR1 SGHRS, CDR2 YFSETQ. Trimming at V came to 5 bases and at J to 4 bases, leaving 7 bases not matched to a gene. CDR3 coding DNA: TGCGCCAGCAGGCGTTCAGCGGGGTCAGATACGCAGTATTTT. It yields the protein CASRRSAGSDTQYF.

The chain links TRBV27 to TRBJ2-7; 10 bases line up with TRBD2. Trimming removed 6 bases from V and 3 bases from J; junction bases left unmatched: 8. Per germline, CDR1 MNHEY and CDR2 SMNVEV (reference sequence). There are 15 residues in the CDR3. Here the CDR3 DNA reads TGTGCCAGCAGGCAACAGCGGGGGGGCGTCTACGAGCAGTACTTC. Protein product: CASRQQRGGVYEQYF.

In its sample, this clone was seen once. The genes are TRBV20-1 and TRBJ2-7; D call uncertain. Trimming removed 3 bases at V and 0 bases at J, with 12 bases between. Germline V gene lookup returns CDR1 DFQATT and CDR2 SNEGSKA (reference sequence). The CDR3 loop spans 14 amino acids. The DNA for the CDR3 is TGCAGTGCTAGTTGCAGGATCTCCTCCTACGAGCAGTACGTC. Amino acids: CSASCRISSYEQYV.

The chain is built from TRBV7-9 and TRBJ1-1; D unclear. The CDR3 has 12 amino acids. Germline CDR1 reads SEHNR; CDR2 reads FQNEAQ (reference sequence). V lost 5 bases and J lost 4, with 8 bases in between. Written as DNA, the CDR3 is TGTGCCAGCAGCCCCTCGGGCACTGAAGCTTTCTTT. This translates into CASSPSGTEAFF.

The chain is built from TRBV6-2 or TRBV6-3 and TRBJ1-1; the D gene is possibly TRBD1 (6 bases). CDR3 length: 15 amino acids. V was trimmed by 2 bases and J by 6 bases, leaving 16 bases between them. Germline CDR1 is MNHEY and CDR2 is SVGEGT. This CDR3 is CASSYSQGLTAEAFF. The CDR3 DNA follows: TGTGCCAGCAGTTACAGTCAGGGGCTTACGGCTGAAGCTTTCTTT.

CDR3 in amino acids: CASSWVWRRAANSPLHF. CDR3 DNA: TGTGCCAGCAGCTGGGTTTGGAGGCGAGCCGCAAATTCACCCCTCCACTTT. This chain uses TRBV5-5 with TRBJ1-6; D unresolved. Germline loops: CDR1 SGHKS, CDR2 YYEKEE (reference sequence). The CDR3 runs 17 residues. Between the trimmed V and J ends, which lost 3 bases and 7 bases, there was a span of 20 bases.

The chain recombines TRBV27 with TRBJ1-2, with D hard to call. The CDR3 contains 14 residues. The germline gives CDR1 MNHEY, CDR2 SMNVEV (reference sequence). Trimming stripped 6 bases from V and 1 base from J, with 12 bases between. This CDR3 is CASRELSHNYGYTF. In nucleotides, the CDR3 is TGTGCCAGCAGGGAGCTGTCCCATAACTATGGCTACACCTTC.

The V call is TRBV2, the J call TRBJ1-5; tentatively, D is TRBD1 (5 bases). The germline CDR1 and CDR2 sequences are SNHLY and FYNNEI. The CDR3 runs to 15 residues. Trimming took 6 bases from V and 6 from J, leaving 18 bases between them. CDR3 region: CASRADGGMGQPQHF. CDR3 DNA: TGTGCCAGCAGGGCTGACGGGGGAATGGGTCAGCCCCAGCATTTT. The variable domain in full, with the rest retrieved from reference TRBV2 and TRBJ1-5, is EPEVTQTPSHQVTQMGQEVILRCVPISNHLYFYWYRQILGQKVEFLVSFYNNEISEKSEIFDDQFSVERPDGSNFTLKIRSTKLEDSAMYFCASRADGGMGQPQHFGDGTRLSIL.

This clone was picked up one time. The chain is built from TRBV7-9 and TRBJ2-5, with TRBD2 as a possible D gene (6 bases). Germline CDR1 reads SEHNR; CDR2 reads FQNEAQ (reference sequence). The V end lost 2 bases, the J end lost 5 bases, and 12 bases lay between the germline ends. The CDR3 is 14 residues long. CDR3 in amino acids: CASSLLAGYETQYF. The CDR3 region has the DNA TGTGCCAGCAGCTTACTGGCGGGGTACGAGACCCAGTACTTC.

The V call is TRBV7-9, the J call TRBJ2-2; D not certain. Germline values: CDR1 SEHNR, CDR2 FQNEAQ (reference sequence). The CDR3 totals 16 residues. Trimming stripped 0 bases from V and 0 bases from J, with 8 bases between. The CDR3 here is CASSLAAGTNTGELFF. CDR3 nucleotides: TGTGCCAGCAGCTTAGCGGCAGGAACGAACACCGGGGAGCTGTTTTTT.

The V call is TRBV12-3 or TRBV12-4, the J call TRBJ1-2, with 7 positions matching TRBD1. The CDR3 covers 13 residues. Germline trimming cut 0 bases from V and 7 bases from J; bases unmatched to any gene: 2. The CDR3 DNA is TGTGCCAGCAGTTTAGCGCAGGGGGTTGGCTACACCTTC. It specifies CASSLAQGVGYTF.

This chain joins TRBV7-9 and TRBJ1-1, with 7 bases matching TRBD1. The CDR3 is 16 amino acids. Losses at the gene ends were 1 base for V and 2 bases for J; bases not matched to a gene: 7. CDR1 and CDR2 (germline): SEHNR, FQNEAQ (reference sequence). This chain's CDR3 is CASSLGQGVTNTEAFF. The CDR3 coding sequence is TGTGCCAGCAGCTTAGGACAGGGAGTCACAAACACTGAAGCTTTCTTT. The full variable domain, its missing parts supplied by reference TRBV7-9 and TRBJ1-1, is DTGVSQNPRHKITKRGQNVTFRCDPISEHNRLYWYRQTLGQGPEFLTYFQNEAQLEKSRLLSDRFSAERPKGSFSTLEIQRTEQGDSAMYLCASSLGQGVTNTEAFFGQGTRLTVV.

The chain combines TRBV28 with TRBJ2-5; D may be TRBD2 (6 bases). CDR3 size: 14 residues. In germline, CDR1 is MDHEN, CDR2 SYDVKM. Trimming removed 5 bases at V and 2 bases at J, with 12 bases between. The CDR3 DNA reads TGTGCCAGCAGTCCCGGAGGGGCTCAAGAGACCCAGTACTTC. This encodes CASSPGGAQETQYF.

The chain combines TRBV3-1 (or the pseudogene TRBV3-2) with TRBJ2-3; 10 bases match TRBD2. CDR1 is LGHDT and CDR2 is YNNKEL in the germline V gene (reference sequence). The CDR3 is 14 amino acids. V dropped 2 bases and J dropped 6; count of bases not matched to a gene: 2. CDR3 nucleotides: TGTGCCAGCAGCCAACCTAGCGGGGGTGATACGCAGTATTTT. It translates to CASSQPSGGDTQYF.

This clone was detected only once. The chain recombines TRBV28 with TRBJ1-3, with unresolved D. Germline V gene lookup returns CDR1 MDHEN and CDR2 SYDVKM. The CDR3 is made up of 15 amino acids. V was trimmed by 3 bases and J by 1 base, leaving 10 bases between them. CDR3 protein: CASSFGLASGNTIYF. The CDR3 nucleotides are TGTGCCAGCAGTTTTGGTTTAGCTTCTGGAAACACCATATATTTT.

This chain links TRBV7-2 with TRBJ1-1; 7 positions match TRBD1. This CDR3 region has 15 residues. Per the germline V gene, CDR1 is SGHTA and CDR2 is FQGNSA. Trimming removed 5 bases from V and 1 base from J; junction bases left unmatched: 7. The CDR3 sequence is CASSRGQARNTEAFF. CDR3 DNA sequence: TGTGCCAGCAGCCGTGGACAGGCGAGGAACACTGAAGCTTTCTTT.

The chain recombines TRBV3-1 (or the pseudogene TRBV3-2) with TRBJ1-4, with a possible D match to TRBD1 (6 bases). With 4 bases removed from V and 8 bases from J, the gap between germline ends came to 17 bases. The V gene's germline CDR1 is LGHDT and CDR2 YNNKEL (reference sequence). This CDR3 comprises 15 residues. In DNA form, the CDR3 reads TGTGCCAGCAGCCTGTACTCGGACAGAGCGGAAAAACTGTTTTTT. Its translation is CASSLYSDRAEKLFF.